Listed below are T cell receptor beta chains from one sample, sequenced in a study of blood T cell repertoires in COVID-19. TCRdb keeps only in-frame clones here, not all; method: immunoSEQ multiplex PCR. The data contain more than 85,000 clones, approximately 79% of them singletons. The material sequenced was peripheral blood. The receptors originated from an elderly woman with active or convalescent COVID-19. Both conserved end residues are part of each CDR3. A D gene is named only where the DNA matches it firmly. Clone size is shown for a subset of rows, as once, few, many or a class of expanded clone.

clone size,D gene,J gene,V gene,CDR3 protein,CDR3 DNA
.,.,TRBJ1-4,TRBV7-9,CASSFWPTNEKLFF,TGTGCCAGCAGCTTTTGGCCAACTAATGAAAAACTGTTTTTT
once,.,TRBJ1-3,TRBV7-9,CASSPGRRGLGSGNTIYF,TGTGCCAGCAGTCCTGGTCGTAGGGGTTTAGGCTCTGGAAACACCATATATTTT
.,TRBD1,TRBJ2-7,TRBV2,CASKWTGDIGQYF,TGTGCCAGCAAATGGACAGGTGATATAGGGCAGTACTTC
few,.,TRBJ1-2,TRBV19,CASQGDNYGYTF,TGTGCCAGCCAGGGCGACAACTATGGCTACACCTTC
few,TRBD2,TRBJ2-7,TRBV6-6,CASRYSWEGHYEQYF,TGTGCCAGCCGGTATAGTTGGGAGGGCCACTACGAGCAGTACTTC
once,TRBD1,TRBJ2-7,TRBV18,CASSQAGQGRYEQYF,TGTGCCAGCTCCCAAGCCGGACAGGGAAGATACGAGCAGTACTTC
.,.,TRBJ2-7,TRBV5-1,CASSPFQGTVHEQYF,TGCGCCAGCAGCCCGTTTCAGGGCACGGTCCACGAGCAGTACTTC
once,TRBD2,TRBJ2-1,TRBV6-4,CATRAGWGSYNEQFF,TGTGCCACCAGAGCGGGGTGGGGCTCCTACAATGAGCAGTTCTTC
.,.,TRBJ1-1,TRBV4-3,CASSQDQVRGAFF,TGCGCCAGCAGCCAAGATCAAGTCCGGGGAGCTTTCTTT
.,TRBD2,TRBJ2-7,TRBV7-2,CASSPPGGLTDEQYF,TGTGCCAGCAGCCCCCCGGGGGGACTAACTGACGAGCAGTACTTC
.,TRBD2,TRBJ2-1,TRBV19,CASSPRLAGVGNEQFF,TGTGCCAGTAGTCCTAGACTAGCGGGAGTGGGGAATGAGCAGTTCTTC
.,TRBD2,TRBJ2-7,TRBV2,CASKATSGVSYEQYF,TGTGCCAGCAAGGCGACTAGCGGGGTCTCCTACGAGCAGTACTTC
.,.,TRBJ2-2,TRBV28,CASGTVRGGVGELFF,TGTGCCAGCGGTACAGTCAGGGGAGGGGTCGGGGAGCTGTTTTTT
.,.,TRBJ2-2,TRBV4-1,CASSPRWGQAGTGELFF,TGCGCCAGCAGCCCAAGATGGGGGCAGGCGGGCACCGGGGAGCTGTTTTTT
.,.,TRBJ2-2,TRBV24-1,CATSDLTKTGGELFF,TGTGCCACCAGTGATTTGACAAAGACGGGCGGGGAGCTGTTTTTT
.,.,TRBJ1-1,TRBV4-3,CASSQGTQALNTEAFF,TGCGCCAGCAGCCAAGGCACCCAGGCCTTGAACACTGAAGCTTTCTTT
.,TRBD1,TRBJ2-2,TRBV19,CASSATGTGAPGGELFF,TGTGCCAGTAGCGCTACCGGGACAGGGGCTCCCGGGGGGGAGCTGTTTTTT
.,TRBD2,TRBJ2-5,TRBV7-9,CASTGTSGLETQYF,TGTGCCAGCACCGGGACTAGCGGATTAGAGACCCAGTACTTC
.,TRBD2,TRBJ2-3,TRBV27,CASTIAGASDTQYF,TGTGCCAGCACCATAGCGGGAGCCTCAGATACGCAGTATTTT
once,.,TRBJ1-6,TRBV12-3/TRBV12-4,CASSPLINSPLHF,TGTGCCAGCAGTCCTTTAATTAATTCACCCCTCCACTTT
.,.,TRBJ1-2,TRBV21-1,CASSNFNRVHYGYTF,TGTGCCAGCAGCAACTTCAACAGGGTGCACTATGGCTACACCTTC
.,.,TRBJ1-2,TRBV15,CATSIRATNYGYTF,TGTGCCACCAGCATCAGGGCTACTAACTATGGCTACACCTTC
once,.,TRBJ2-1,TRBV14,CASSQRGSYNEQFF,TGTGCCAGCAGCCAACGAGGCAGCTACAATGAGCAGTTCTTC
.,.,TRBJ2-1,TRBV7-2,CASSLSRFNEQFF,TGTGCCAGCAGCTTATCTAGGTTCAATGAGCAGTTCTTC
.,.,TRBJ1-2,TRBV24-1,CATSDHRALGDYGYTF,TGTGCCACCAGTGATCATAGAGCACTAGGCGACTATGGCTACACCTTC
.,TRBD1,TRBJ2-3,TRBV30,CAWSVGQGQADTQYF,TGTGCCTGGAGTGTTGGACAGGGCCAGGCTGATACGCAGTATTTT
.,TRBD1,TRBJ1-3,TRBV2,CAITGGAGSNTIYF,TGTGCCATTACAGGGGGCGCAGGGTCAAACACCATATATTTT